The next 14 T cell receptor beta chains were all read from a single sample in a study of radiation and T cells in renal cell carcinoma. Stated time point: baseline pretreatment blood. The treatment denotes: 15 Gy SBRT to primary tumor, nephrectomy 4 weeks later. Sequencing was performed with immunoSEQ multiplex PCR; in TCRdb, only in-frame clones are kept and a portion is missing. The sample records around 46,000 clones, approximately 80% being singletons. Source: blood, taken from a patient whose treatment included radiotherapy and nephrectomy. The receptor set was obtained from a woman in her 70s with renal cell carcinoma.

This clone turned up a few times. The chain couples TRBV4-1 to TRBJ1-1; no clear D. The CDR3 sequence is 13 residues long. Germline values: CDR1 MGHRA, CDR2 YSYEKL. V gave up 0 bases and J gave up 5 bases, with 7 bases separating them. DNA of the CDR3: TGCGCCAGCAGCCAAGAACAACAGACTGAAGCTTTCTTT. The encoded protein is CASSQEQQTEAFF.

The rearrangement uses TRBV18 and TRBJ2-3, with 8 positions matching TRBD2. The CDR3 is 15 amino acids. With 3 bases clipped from V and 0 bases from J, the junction kept 2 bases outside the gene matches. Germline lookup yields CDR1 KGHSH and CDR2 LQKENI. The chain's CDR3 is CASSPGRASTDTQYF. DNA of the CDR3: TGTGCCAGCTCACCCGGGAGGGCTAGCACAGATACGCAGTATTTT. Together with reference TRBV18 and TRBJ2-3, the CDR3 gives the full variable domain: NAGVMQNPRHLVRRRGQEARLRCSPMKGHSHVYWYRQLPEEGLKFMVYLQKENIIDESGMPKERFSAEFPKEGPSILRIQQVVRGDSAAYFCASSPGRASTDTQYFGPGTRLTVL.

V usage is TRBV21-1 and J usage is TRBJ2-1; TRBD2 is the table's D call, not checked against the DNA. TRBV21-1 has pseudogene status. The CDR3 sequence is 16 residues long. CDR3 protein: CASSKVTSGGPHEQFF. The DNA for the CDR3 is TGTGCCAGCAGCAAAGTAACTAGCGGGGGACCCCATGAGCAGTTCTTC.

The chain combines TRBV4-1 with TRBJ2-7; D perhaps matches TRBD2 (5 bases). Trimming shortened V by 0 bases and J by 7 bases, and 10 bases separated the two germline ends. The germline V gene encodes CDR1 MGHRA and CDR2 YSYEKL. The CDR3 covers 13 residues. The chain's CDR3 is CASSQDRGREQYF. As DNA, the CDR3 is TGCGCCAGCAGCCAAGATCGGGGAAGGGAGCAGTACTTC.

The CDR3 DNA reads TGTGCCAGCAGCTTGGAGTATGGGGGCAACTATGGCTACACCTTC. This encodes CASSLEYGGNYGYTF. The V call is TRBV5-4, the J call TRBJ1-2, with D possibly TRBD1 on 6 matching bases. The V end lost 0 bases, the J end lost 2 bases, and 11 bases lay between the germline ends. Germline CDR1 is SGHNT and CDR2 is YYREEE (reference sequence). The CDR3 is 15 amino acids.

The chain is built from TRBV5-6 and TRBJ1-2, with D perhaps TRBD1 (6 bases). The CDR3 covers 11 residues. The germline V gene encodes CDR1 SGHDT and CDR2 YYEEEE. Trimming pared 5 bases from V and 8 bases from J, leaving 10 bases between. For the CDR3, the DNA is TGTGCCAGCAGTTACAGGGTCGGCTACACCTTC. The encoded protein is CASSYRVGYTF.

The J gene is TRBJ2-1, the V gene TRBV6-5; D is possibly TRBD1 (6 bases). Trimming shortened V by 6 bases and J by 13 bases, and 13 bases separated the two germline ends. Germline V gene sequence: CDR1 MNHEY, CDR2 SVGAGI. The CDR3 consists of 11 residues. The CDR3 sequence is CASSLGTIQFF. The CDR3 bases are TGTGCCAGCAGCCTGGGGACAATTCAGTTCTTC.

The chain has TRBV18 and TRBJ2-7, with 12 bases lining up with TRBD1. The length of the CDR3 is 14 residues. Trimming at V came to 3 bases and at J to 4 bases, leaving 1 base not matched to a gene. The germline V gene encodes CDR1 KGHSH and CDR2 LQKENI. Here the CDR3 reads CASSPGQGAYEQYF. The CDR3 DNA reads TGTGCCAGCTCACCGGGACAGGGGGCTTACGAGCAGTACTTC.

This clone was detected only once. The chain has TRBV28 and TRBJ2-2; D is unresolved. Germline CDR1 and CDR2: MDHEN and SYDVKM. The CDR3 is 14 residues long. Between the trimmed V and J ends, which lost 2 bases and 5 bases, there was a span of 9 bases. The CDR3 nucleotides read TGTGCCAGCAGTTTAAGGCAAGTGACCGGGGAGCTGTTTTTT. This gives the protein CASSLRQVTGELFF.

The chain links TRBV4-2 to TRBJ2-3; 10 bases agree with TRBD2. CDR1 and CDR2 from the germline V gene are LGHNA and YNFKEQ. The CDR3 is 16 residues long. With V trimmed by 4 bases and J by 4 bases, 8 bases remained unmatched. The CDR3 region has the DNA TGTGCCAGCAGCCGCCAACTAGCGGGATGGGCAGATACGCAGTATTTT. Translation: CASSRQLAGWADTQYF.

This sequence joins TRBV6-5 and TRBJ2-1; possibly TRBD1 for D (6 bases). Trimming stripped 4 bases from V and 7 bases from J, with 20 bases between. CDR3 length: 16 residues. The V gene's germline CDR1 is MNHEY and CDR2 SVGAGI. CDR3 in DNA: TGTGCCAGCAGTTTTACCCTCACAGGGCTGCTAAATGAGCAGTTCTTC. Translated: CASSFTLTGLLNEQFF.

V is TRBV18 and J is TRBJ1-1; D remains unclear. Trimming left V 0 bases short and J 4 bases short, with 9 bases between. CDR1 is KGHSH, CDR2 LQKENI, per germline. The CDR3 runs to 14 residues. The CDR3 DNA reads as TGTGCCAGCTCACCACCGTCGGAGGGCACTGAAGCTTTCTTT. This translates into CASSPPSEGTEAFF.

The chain combines TRBV5-4 with TRBJ2-7; D is undetermined. The CDR3 runs 15 residues. Trimming removed 0 bases from V and 0 bases from J, with 10 bases in between. Looked up from germline, CDR1 is SGHNT and CDR2 is YYREEE (reference sequence). Here the CDR3 reads CASSLGLTSSYEQYF. The CDR3 region has the DNA TGTGCCAGCAGCTTGGGCCTCACCAGCTCCTACGAGCAGTACTTC. The complete variable domain, with remaining parts taken from reference TRBV5-4 and TRBJ2-7, reads ETGVTQSPTHLIKTRGQQVTLRCSSQSGHNTVSWYQQALGQGPQFIFQYYREEENGRGNFPPRFSGLQFPNYSSELNVNALELDDSALYLCASSLGLTSSYEQYFGPGTRLTVT.

The chain couples TRBV5-5 to TRBJ2-7, with a tentative D call TRBD1 (6 bases). CDR1 and CDR2 from the germline V gene are SGHKS and YYEKEE (reference sequence). The length of the CDR3 is 15 residues. The ends were cut back, 0 bases at V and 0 bases at J, with 10 bases in the middle. CDR3 region: CASSLGTGISYEQYF. CDR3 DNA: TGTGCCAGCAGCTTGGGTACAGGGATCTCCTACGAGCAGTACTTC.